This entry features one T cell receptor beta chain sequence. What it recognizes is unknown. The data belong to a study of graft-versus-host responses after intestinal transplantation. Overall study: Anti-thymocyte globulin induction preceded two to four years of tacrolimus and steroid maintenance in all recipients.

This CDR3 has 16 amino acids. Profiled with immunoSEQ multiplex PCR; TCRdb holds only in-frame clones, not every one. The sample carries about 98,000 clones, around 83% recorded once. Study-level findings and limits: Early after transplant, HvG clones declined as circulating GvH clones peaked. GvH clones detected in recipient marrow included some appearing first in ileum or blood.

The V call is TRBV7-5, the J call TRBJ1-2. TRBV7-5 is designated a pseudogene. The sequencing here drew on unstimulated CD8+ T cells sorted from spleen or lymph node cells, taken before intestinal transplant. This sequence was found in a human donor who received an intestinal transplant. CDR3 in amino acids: CVRSLDPGRSNYGYTF. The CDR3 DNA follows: TGTGTCAGAAGCTTAGACCCCGGACGGTCTAACTATGGCTACACCTTC.